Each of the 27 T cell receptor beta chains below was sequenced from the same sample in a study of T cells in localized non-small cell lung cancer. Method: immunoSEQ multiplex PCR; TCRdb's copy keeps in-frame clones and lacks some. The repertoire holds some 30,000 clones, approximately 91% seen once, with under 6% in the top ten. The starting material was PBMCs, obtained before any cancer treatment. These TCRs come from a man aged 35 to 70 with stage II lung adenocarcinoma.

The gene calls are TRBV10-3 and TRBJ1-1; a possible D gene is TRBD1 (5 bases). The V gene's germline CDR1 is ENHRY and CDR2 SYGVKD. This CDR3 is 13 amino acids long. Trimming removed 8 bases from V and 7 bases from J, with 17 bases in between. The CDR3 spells CAISGGARIEAFF. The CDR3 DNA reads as TGTGCCATCTCGGGAGGGGCGCGGATTGAAGCTTTCTTT.

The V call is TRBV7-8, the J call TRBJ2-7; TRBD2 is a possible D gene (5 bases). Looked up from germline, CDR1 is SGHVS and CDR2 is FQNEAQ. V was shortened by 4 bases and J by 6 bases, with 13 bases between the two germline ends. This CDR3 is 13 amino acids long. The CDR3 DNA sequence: TGTGCCAGCAGCTCGGGCCACCGGGGCGAGCAGTACTTC. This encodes CASSSGHRGEQYF.

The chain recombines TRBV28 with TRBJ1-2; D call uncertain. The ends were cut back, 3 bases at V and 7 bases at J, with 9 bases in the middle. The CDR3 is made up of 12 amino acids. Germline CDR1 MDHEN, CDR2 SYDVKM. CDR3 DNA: TGTGCCAGCAGTTTGGCTAGTGGTGGCTACACCTTC. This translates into CASSLASGGYTF.

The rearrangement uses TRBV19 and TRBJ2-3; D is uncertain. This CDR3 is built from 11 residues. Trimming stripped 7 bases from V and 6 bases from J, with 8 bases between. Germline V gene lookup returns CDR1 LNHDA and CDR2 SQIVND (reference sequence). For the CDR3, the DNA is TGTGCCAGTAATTTAGGGGATACGCAGTATTTT. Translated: CASNLGDTQYF.

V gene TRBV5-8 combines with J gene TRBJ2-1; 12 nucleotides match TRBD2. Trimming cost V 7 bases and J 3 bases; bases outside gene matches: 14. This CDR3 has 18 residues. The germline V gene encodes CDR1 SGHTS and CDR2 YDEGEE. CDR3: CASRSAGLAGSIYNEQFF. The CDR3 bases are TGTGCCAGCCGCTCCGCCGGACTAGCGGGATCTATCTACAATGAGCAGTTCTTC.

In DNA, the CDR3 is TGTGCCAGCAGTTTTTTGATCGCTAGCGGGATGCGTGAGCAGTACTTC. Its translation is CASSFLIASGMREQYF. The chain is built from TRBV28 and TRBJ2-7; 9 bases agree with TRBD2. Unmatched junction bases numbered 13, after V lost 3 bases and J lost 7 bases. CDR1 is MDHEN and CDR2 is SYDVKM in the germline V gene. The CDR3 is made up of 16 amino acids.

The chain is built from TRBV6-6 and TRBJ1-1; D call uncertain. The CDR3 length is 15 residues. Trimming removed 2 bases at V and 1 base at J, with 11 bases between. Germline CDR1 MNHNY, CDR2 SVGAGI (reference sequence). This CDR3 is CASSYLGSQNTEAFF. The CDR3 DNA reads TGTGCCAGCAGTTACCTCGGATCTCAGAACACTGAAGCTTTCTTT.

The CDR3 nucleotides are TGTGCCAGCAGTTCCATACGGAACCACTATGGCTACACCTTC. Translating it yields CASSSIRNHYGYTF. The rearrangement uses TRBV28 and TRBJ1-2; no clear D gene. V lost 4 bases and J 3 bases, leaving 12 bases between the germline ends. Germline-derived CDR1 and CDR2 are MDHEN and SYDVKM. There are 14 residues in the CDR3.

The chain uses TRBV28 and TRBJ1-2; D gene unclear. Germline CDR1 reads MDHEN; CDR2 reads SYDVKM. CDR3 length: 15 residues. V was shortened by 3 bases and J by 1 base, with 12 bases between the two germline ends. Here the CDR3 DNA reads TGTGCCAGCAGTTTCGCTGAAGGTATTAACTATGGCTACACCTTC. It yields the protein CASSFAEGINYGYTF.

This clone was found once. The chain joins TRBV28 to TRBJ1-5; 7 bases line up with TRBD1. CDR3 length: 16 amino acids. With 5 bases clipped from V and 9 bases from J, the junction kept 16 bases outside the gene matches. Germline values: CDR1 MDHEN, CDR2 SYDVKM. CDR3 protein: CASSPSGTASYLPQHF. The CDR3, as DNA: TGTGCCAGCAGTCCTTCCGGGACAGCGAGCTATCTGCCCCAGCATTTT. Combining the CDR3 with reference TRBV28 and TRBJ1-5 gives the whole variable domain DVKVTQSSRYLVKRTGEKVFLECVQDMDHENMFWYRQDPGLGLRLIYFSYDVKMKEKGDIPEGYSVSREKKERFSLILESASTNQTSMYLCASSPSGTASYLPQHFGDGTRLSIL.

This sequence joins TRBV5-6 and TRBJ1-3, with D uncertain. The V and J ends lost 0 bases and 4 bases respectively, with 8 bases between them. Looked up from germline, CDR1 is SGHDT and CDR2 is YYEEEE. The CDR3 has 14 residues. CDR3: CASSLAASGNTIYF. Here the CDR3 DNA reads TGTGCCAGCAGCTTGGCAGCGTCGGGAAACACCATATATTTT. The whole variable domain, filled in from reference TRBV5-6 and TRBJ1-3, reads DAGVTQSPTHLIKTRGQQVTLRCSPKSGHDTVSWYQQALGQGPQFIFQYYEEEERQRGNFPDRFSGHQFPNYSSELNVNALLLGDSALYLCASSLAASGNTIYFGEGSWLTVV.

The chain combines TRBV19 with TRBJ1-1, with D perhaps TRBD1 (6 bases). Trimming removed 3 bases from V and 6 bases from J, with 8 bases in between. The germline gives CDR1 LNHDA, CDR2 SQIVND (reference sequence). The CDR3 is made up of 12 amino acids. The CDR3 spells CASSIRGAEAFF. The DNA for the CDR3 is TGTGCCAGTAGTATCAGGGGTGCTGAAGCTTTCTTT.

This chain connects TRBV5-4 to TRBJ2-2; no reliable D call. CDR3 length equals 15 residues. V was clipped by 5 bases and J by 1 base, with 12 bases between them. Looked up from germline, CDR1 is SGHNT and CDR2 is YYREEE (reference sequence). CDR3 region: CASSPGSLNTGELFF. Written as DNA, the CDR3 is TGTGCCAGCAGTCCGGGCTCCTTGAACACCGGGGAGCTGTTTTTT.

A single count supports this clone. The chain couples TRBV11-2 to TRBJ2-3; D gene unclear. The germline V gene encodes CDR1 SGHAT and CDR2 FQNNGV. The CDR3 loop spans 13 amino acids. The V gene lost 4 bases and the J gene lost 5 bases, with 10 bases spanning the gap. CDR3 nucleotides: TGTGCCAGCAGCTCCGGAACCAAAGATACGCAGTATTTT. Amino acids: CASSSGTKDTQYF. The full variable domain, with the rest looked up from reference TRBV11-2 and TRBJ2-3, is EAGVAQSPRYKIIEKRQSVAFWCNPISGHATLYWYQQILGQGPKLLIQFQNNGVVDDSQLPKDRFSAERLKGVDSTLKIQPAKLEDSAVYLCASSSGTKDTQYFGPGTRLTVL.

The chain's CDR3 is CASSRRGSYGYTF. The CDR3 DNA is TGTGCCAGCAGCCGTCGGGGGTCTTACGGCTACACCTTC. The chain employs TRBV5-6 and TRBJ1-2, with D tentatively TRBD1 (5 bases). This CDR3 contains 13 residues. V gave up 4 bases and J gave up 8 bases, with 15 bases separating them. The V gene's germline CDR1 is SGHDT and CDR2 YYEEEE.

The CDR3 DNA reads TGTGCCAGCAGTTTATTGGGAGGGTTATTTCAGCCCCAGCATTTT. Its translation is CASSLLGGLFQPQHF. The chain combines TRBV28 with TRBJ1-5; D is uncertain. Germline V gives CDR1 MDHEN, CDR2 SYDVKM. Trimming shortened V by 1 base and J by 6 bases, and 13 bases separated the two germline ends. The CDR3 is made up of 15 amino acids.

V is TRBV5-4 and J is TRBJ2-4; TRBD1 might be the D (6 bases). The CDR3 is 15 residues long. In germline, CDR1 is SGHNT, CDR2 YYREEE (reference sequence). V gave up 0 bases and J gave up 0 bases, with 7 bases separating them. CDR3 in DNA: TGTGCCAGCAGCTTGGGGGGGCCAGCCAAAAACATTCAGTACTTC. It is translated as CASSLGGPAKNIQYF. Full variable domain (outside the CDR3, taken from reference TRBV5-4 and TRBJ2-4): ETGVTQSPTHLIKTRGQQVTLRCSSQSGHNTVSWYQQALGQGPQFIFQYYREEENGRGNFPPRFSGLQFPNYSSELNVNALELDDSALYLCASSLGGPAKNIQYFGAGTRLSVL.

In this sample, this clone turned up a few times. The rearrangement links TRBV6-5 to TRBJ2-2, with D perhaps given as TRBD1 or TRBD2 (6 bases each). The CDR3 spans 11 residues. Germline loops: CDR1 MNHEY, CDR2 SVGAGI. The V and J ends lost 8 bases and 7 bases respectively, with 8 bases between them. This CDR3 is CASGGRGELFF. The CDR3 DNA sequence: TGTGCCAGCGGGGGGCGCGGGGAGCTGTTTTTT.

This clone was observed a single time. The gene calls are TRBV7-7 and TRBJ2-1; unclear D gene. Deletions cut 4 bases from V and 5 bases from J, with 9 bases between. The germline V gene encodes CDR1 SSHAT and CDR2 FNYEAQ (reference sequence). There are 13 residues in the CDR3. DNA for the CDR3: TGTGCCAGCAGCTCGGACGTACACAATGAGCAGTTCTTC. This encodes CASSSDVHNEQFF.

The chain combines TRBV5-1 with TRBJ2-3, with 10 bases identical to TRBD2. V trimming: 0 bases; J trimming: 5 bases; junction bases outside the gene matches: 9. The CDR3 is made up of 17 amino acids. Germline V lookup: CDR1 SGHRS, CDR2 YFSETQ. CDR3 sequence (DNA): TGCGCCAGCAGCTTGGTTGGGTCTAGCGGGAGCCAAGATACGCAGTATTTT. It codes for CASSLVGSSGSQDTQYF.

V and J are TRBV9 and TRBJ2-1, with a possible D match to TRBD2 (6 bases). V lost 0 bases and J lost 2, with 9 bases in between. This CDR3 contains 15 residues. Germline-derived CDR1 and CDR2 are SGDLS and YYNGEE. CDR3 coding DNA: TGTGCCAGCAGCGTAGACAGCGGGCCCTACAATGAGCAGTTCTTC. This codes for CASSVDSGPYNEQFF.

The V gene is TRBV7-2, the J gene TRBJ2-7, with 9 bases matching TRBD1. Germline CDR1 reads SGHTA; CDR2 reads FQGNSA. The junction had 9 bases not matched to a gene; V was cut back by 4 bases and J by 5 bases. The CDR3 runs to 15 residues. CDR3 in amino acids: CASSSSGTGIHEQYF. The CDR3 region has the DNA TGTGCCAGCAGCTCATCCGGGACAGGGATCCACGAGCAGTACTTC. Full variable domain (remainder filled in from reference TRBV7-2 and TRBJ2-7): GAGVSQSPSNKVTEKGKDVELRCDPISGHTALYWYRQSLGQGLEFLIYFQGNSAPDKSGLPSDRFSAERTGGSVSTLTIQRTQQEDSAVYLCASSSSGTGIHEQYFGPGTRLTVT.

CDR3 DNA: TGTGCCAGCAGTTTAATTGGGAAGAGCTCCTACGAGCAGTACTTC. Amino acid sequence: CASSLIGKSSYEQYF. The chain is built from TRBV27 and TRBJ2-7, with D unclear. The germline gives CDR1 MNHEY, CDR2 SMNVEV (reference sequence). The ends were cut back, 2 bases at V and 0 bases at J, with 11 bases in the middle. This CDR3 is 15 amino acids long.

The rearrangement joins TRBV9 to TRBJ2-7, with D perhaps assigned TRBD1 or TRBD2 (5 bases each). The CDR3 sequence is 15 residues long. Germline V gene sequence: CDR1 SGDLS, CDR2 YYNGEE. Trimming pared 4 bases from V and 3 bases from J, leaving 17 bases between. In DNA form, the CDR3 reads TGTGCCAGCAGCTCCGACGGGACCGGGGACTACGAGCAGTACTTC. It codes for CASSSDGTGDYEQYF.

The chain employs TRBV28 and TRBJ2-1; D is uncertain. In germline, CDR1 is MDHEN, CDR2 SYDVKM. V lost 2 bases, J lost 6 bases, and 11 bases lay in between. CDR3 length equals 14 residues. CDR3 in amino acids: CASSLPILPNEQFF. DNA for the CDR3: TGTGCCAGCAGTTTACCCATCCTCCCCAATGAGCAGTTCTTC. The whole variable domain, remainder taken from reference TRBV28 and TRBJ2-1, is DVKVTQSSRYLVKRTGEKVFLECVQDMDHENMFWYRQDPGLGLRLIYFSYDVKMKEKGDIPEGYSVSREKKERFSLILESASTNQTSMYLCASSLPILPNEQFFGPGTRLTVL.

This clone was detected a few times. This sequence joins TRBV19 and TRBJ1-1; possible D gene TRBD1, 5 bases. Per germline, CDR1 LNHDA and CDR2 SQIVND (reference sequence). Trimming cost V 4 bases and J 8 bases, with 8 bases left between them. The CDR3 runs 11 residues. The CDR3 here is CASSRDLEAFF. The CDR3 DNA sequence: TGTGCCAGTAGTAGGGACTTAGAAGCTTTCTTT.

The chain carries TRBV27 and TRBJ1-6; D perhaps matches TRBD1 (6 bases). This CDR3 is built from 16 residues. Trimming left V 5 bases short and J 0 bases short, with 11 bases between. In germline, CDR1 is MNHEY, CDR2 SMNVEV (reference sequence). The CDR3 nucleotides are TGTGCCAGCAGTGCTACAGGGCGCTCCTATAATTCACCCCTCCACTTT. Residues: CASSATGRSYNSPLHF.